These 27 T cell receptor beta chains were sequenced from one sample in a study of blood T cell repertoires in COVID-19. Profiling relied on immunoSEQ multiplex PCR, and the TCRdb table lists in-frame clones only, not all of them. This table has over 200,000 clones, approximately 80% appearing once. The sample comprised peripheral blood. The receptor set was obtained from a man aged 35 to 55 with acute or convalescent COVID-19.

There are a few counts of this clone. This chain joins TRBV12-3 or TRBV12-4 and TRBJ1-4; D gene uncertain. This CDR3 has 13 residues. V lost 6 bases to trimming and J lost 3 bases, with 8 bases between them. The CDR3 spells CASSPVANEKLFF. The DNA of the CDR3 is TGTGCCAGCAGCCCGGTAGCTAATGAAAAACTGTTTTTT.

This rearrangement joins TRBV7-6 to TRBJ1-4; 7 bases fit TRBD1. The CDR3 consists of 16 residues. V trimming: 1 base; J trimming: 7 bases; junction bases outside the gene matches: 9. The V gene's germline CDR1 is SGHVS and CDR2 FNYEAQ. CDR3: CASSLERGGASEKLFF. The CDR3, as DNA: TGTGCCAGCAGCTTAGAAAGAGGGGGCGCAAGTGAAAAACTGTTTTTT.

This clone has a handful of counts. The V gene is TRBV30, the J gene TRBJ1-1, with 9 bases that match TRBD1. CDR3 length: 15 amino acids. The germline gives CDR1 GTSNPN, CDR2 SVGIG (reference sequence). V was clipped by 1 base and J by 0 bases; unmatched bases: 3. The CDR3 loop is CAWSARQGVNTEAFF. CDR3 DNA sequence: TGTGCCTGGAGTGCCCGACAGGGGGTGAACACTGAAGCTTTCTTT. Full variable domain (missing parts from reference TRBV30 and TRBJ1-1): SQTIHQWPATLVQPVGSPLSLECTVEGTSNPNLYWYRQAAGRGLQLLFYSVGIGQISSEVPQNLSASRPQDRQFILSSKKLLLSDSGFYLCAWSARQGVNTEAFFGQGTRLTVV.

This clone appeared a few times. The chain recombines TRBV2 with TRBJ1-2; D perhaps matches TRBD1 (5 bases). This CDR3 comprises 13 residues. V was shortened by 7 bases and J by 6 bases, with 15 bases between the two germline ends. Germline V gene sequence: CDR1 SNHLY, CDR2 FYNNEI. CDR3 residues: CASTREGGDGYTF. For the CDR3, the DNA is TGTGCCAGCACGAGGGAGGGAGGGGATGGCTACACCTTC. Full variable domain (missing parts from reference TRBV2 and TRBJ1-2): EPEVTQTPSHQVTQMGQEVILRCVPISNHLYFYWYRQILGQKVEFLVSFYNNEISEKSEIFDDQFSVERPDGSNFTLKIRSTKLEDSAMYFCASTREGGDGYTFGSGTRLTVV.

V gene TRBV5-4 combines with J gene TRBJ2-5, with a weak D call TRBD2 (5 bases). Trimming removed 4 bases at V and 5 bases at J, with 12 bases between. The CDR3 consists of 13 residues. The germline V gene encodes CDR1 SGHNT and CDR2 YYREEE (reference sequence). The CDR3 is CASSPGIWETQYF. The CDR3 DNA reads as TGTGCCAGCAGCCCCGGGATTTGGGAGACCCAGTACTTC.

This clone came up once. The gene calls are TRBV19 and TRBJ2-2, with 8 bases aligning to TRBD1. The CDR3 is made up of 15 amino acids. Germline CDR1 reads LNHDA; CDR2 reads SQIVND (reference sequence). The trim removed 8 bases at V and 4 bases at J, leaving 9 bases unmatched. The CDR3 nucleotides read TGTGCCAGTCGGAACCGACAGGGGTCCACCGGGGAGCTGTTTTTT. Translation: CASRNRQGSTGELFF. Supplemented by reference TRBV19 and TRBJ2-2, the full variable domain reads DGGITQSPKYLFRKEGQNVTLSCEQNLNHDAMYWYRQDPGQGLRLIYYSQIVNDFQKGDIAEGYSVSREKKESFPLTVTSAQKNPTAFYLCASRNRQGSTGELFFGEGSRLTVL.

CDR3 in amino acids: CASSRPGQSYGYTF. The CDR3 DNA follows: TGTGCCAGCAGCCGACCGGGACAGAGCTATGGCTACACCTTC. This chain joins TRBV27 and TRBJ1-2; TRBD1 matches at 7 bases. The length of the CDR3 is 14 residues. Trimming took 6 bases from V and 4 from J; bases not matched to a gene: 8. Germline CDR1 is MNHEY and CDR2 is SMNVEV (reference sequence).

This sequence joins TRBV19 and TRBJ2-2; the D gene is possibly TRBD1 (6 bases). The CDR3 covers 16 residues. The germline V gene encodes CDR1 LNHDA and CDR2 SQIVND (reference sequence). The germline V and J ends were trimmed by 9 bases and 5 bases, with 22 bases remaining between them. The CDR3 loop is CASLDRTLMGTGELFF. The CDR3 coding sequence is TGTGCCAGCCTGGACAGAACCCTCATGGGGACCGGGGAGCTGTTTTTT. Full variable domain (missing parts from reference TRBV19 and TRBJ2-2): DGGITQSPKYLFRKEGQNVTLSCEQNLNHDAMYWYRQDPGQGLRLIYYSQIVNDFQKGDIAEGYSVSREKKESFPLTVTSAQKNPTAFYLCASLDRTLMGTGELFFGEGSRLTVL.

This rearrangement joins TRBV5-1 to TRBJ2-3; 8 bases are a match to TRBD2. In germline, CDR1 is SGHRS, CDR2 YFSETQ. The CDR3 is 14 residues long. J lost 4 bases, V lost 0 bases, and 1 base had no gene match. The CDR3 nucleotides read TGCGCCAGCAGCTTGGGACTAGCGTCAGATACGCAGTATTTT. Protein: CASSLGLASDTQYF.

CDR3 residues: CASNTLAGEIYEQFF. CDR3 bases: TGTGCCAGCAATACACTAGCGGGAGAGATCTATGAGCAGTTCTTC. The chain employs TRBV6-5 and TRBJ2-1; 11 bases align to TRBD2. Germline V gene data show CDR1 as MNHEY and CDR2 as SVGAGI. This CDR3 is built from 15 residues. J was trimmed by 8 bases and V by 7 bases; bases with no gene match: 10.

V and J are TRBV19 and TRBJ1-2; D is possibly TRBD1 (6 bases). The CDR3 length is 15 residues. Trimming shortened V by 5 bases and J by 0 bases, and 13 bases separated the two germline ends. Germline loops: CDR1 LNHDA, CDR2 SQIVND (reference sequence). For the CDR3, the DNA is TGTGCCAGTAGTGTCGACAGGATAGCTAACTATGGCTACACCTTC. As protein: CASSVDRIANYGYTF. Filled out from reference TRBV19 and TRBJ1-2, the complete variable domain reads DGGITQSPKYLFRKEGQNVTLSCEQNLNHDAMYWYRQDPGQGLRLIYYSQIVNDFQKGDIAEGYSVSREKKESFPLTVTSAQKNPTAFYLCASSVDRIANYGYTFGSGTRLTVV.

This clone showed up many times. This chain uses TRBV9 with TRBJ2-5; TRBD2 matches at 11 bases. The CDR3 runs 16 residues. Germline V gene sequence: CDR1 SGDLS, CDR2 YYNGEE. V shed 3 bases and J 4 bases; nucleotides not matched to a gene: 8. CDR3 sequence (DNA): TGTGCCAGCAGCGGAACTAGCGGGAGAGAGGCAGAGACCCAGTACTTC. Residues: CASSGTSGREAETQYF.

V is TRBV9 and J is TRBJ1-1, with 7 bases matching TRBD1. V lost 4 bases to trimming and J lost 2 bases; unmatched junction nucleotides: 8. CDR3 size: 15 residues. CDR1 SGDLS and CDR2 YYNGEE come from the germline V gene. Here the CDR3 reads CASSPRQGGNTEAFF. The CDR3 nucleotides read TGTGCCAGCAGCCCACGACAGGGAGGCAACACTGAAGCTTTCTTT.

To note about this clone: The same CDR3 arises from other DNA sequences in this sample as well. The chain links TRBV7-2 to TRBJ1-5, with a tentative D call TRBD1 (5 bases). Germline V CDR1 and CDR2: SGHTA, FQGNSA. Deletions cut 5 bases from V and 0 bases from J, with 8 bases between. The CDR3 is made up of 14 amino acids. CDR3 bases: TGTGCCAGCAGCCTTACAGGTAGCAATCAGCCCCAGCATTTT. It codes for CASSLTGSNQPQHF.

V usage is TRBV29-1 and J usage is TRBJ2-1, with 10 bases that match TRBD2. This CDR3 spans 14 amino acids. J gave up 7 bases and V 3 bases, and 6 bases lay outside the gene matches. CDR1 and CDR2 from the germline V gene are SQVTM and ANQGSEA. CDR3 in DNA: TGCAGCGTTGAGAGCGGGAGGGCCCGAAATGAGCAGTTCTTC. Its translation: CSVESGRARNEQFF.

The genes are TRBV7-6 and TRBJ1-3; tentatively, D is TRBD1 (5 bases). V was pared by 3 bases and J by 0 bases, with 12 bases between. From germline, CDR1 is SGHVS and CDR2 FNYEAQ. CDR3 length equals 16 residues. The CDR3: CASSFLYRSSGNTIYF. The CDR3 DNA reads TGTGCCAGCAGCTTCCTATACAGGAGCTCTGGAAACACCATATATTTT.

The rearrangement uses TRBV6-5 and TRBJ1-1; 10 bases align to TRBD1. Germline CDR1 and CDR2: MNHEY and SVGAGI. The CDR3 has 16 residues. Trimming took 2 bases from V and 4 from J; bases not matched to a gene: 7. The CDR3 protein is CASSYNGDRGATEAFF. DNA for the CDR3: TGTGCCAGCAGTTACAACGGGGACAGGGGCGCCACTGAAGCTTTCTTT.

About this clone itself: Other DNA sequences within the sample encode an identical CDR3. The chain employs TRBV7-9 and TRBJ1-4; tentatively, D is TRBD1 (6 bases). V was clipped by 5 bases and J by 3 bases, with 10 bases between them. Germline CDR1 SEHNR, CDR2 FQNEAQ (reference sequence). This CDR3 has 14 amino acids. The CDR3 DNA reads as TGTGCCAGCAGCCTAGGACAGTCTAATGAAAAACTGTTTTTT. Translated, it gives CASSLGQSNEKLFF.

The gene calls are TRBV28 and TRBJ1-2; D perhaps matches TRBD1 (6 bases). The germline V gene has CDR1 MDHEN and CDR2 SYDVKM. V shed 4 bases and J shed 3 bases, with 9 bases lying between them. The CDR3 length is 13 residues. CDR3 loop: CASSYSGDYGYTF. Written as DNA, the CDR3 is TGTGCCAGCAGTTACTCAGGGGACTATGGCTACACCTTC.

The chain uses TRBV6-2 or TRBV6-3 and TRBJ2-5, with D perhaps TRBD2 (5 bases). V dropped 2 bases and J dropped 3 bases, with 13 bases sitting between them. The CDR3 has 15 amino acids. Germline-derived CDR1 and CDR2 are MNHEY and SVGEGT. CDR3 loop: CASSYSGKGEETQYF. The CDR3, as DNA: TGTGCCAGCAGTTACAGCGGCAAGGGTGAAGAGACCCAGTACTTC.

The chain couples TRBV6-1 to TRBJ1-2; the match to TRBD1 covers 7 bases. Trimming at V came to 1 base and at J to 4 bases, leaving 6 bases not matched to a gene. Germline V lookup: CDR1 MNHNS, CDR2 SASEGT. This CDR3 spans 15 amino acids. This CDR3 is CASSEVDRARYGYTF. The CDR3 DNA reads TGTGCCAGCAGTGAAGTAGACAGGGCACGCTATGGCTACACCTTC.

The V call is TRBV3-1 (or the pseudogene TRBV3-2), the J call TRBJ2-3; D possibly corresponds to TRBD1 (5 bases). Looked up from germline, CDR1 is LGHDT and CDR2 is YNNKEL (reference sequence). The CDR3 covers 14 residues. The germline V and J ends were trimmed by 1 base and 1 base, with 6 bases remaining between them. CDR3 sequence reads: CASSQGGGTDTQYF. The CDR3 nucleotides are TGTGCCAGCAGCCAAGGGGGCGGCACAGATACGCAGTATTTT.

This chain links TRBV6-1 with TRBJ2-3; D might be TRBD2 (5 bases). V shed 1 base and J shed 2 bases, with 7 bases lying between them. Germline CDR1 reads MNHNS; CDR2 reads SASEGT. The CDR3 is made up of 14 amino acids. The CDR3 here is CASSEGGHTDTQYF. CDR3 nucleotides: TGTGCCAGCAGTGAAGGCGGGCACACAGATACGCAGTATTTT.

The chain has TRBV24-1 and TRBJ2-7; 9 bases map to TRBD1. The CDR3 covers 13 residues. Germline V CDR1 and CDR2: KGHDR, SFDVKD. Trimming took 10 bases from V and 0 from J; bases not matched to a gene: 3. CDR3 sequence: CATQGANSYEQYF. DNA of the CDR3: TGTGCCACACAGGGGGCCAACTCCTACGAGCAGTACTTC.

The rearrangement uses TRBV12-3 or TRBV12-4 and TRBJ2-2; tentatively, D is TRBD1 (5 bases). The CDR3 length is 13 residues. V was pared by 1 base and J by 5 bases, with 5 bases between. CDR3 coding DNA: TGTGCCAGCAGTTTAGGACAGACCGGGGAGCTGTTTTTT. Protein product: CASSLGQTGELFF.

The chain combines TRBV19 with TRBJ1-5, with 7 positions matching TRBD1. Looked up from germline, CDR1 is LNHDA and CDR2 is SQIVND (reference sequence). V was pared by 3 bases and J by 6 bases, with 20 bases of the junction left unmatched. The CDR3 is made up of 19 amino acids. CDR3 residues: CASSIWGPRTGGVGQPQHF. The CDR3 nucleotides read TGTGCCAGTAGTATTTGGGGGCCAAGGACAGGAGGTGTGGGTCAGCCCCAGCATTTT.

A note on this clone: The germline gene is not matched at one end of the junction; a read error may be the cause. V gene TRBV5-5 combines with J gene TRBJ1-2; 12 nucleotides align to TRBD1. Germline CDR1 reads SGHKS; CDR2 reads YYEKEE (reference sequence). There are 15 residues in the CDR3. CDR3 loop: CTSSLAGQGAGGYTF. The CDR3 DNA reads TGTACCAGCAGCTTGGCGGGACAGGGGGCGGGCGGCTACACCTTC.